Below are 14 T cell receptor beta chains sequenced from a single sample in a study of cytomegalovirus exposure and HLA in healthy donors. The assay was immunoSEQ multiplex PCR, and TCRdb's table has in-frame clones only and misses some. The sample includes fewer than 90,000 clones, over 85% of them seen just once. Source material: PBMCs. These receptor sequences come from a young woman in good health and CMV-seronegative.

The V and J genes are TRBV29-1 and TRBJ1-2; D may be TRBD1 (6 bases). Germline V lookup: CDR1 SQVTM, CDR2 ANQGSEA. This CDR3 spans 13 amino acids. The V gene lost 7 bases and the J gene lost 0 bases, with 12 bases spanning the gap. The CDR3 DNA reads TGCAGCGCCCGGGACACCGCTAACTATGGCTACACCTTC. It specifies CSARDTANYGYTF.

The V call is TRBV11-2, the J call TRBJ2-5; D remains ambiguous. CDR3 length equals 13 residues. Trimming cost V 4 bases and J 0 bases, with 6 bases left between them. Germline loops: CDR1 SGHAT, CDR2 FQNNGV. The CDR3 coding sequence is TGTGCCAGCAGCTACAGAGACCAAGAGACCCAGTACTTC. Its protein product is CASSYRDQETQYF.

The gene calls are TRBV4-1 and TRBJ2-7, with TRBD2 matching 7 bases. There are 14 residues in the CDR3. From germline, CDR1 is MGHRA and CDR2 YSYEKL. Germline trimming cut 9 bases from V and 3 bases from J; bases unmatched to any gene: 11. DNA of the CDR3: TGCGCCAGTGGAACGGGGGGAATCCTCTACGAGCAGTACTTC. Translating gives CASGTGGILYEQYF.

The chain carries TRBV9 and TRBJ1-2; the D gene is possibly TRBD1 (5 bases). This CDR3 region has 15 residues. The V and J ends lost 4 bases and 4 bases respectively, with 17 bases between them. From germline, CDR1 is SGDLS and CDR2 YYNGEE. The CDR3 reads CASSRQRGGSYGYTF. CDR3 DNA sequence: TGTGCCAGCAGCCGACAGCGGGGCGGTAGCTATGGCTACACCTTC.

The chain carries TRBV5-5 and TRBJ1-5; D ambiguous. The ends were cut back, 0 bases at V and 5 bases at J, with 6 bases in the middle. In germline, CDR1 is SGHKS, CDR2 YYEKEE (reference sequence). This CDR3 region has 13 residues. The CDR3 sequence: CASSLAGYQPQHF. In DNA form, the CDR3 reads TGTGCCAGCAGCTTGGCGGGTTATCAGCCCCAGCATTTT.

CDR3 protein: CASSPRTDQPYNEQFF. In nucleotides, the CDR3 is TGTGCCAGCAGCCCCCGGACAGACCAACCCTACAATGAGCAGTTCTTC. The chain carries TRBV7-9 and TRBJ2-1; the D gene is possibly TRBD1 (6 bases). The ends were cut back, 5 bases at V and 2 bases at J, with 16 bases in the middle. Per the germline V gene, CDR1 is SEHNR and CDR2 is FQNEAQ (reference sequence). There are 16 residues in the CDR3.

V is TRBV2 and J is TRBJ2-1; D is possibly TRBD1 (5 bases). The germline CDR1 and CDR2 sequences are SNHLY and FYNNEI. Between the trimmed V and J ends, which lost 6 bases and 5 bases, there was a span of 11 bases. CDR3 length: 13 residues. CDR3 in DNA: TGTGCCAGCAGATGGGGCACAAACAATGAGCAGTTCTTC. As protein: CASRWGTNNEQFF.

This sequence joins TRBV10-3 and TRBJ1-1; weak D call: TRBD1 (6 bases). V lost 0 bases to trimming and J lost 5 bases, with 7 bases between them. CDR1 is ENHRY and CDR2 is SYGVKD in the germline V gene. The CDR3 is 13 residues long. The CDR3 region is CAISESGGTEAFF. CDR3 DNA: TGTGCCATCAGTGAGTCAGGGGGAACTGAAGCTTTCTTT.

The sample holds one count of this clone. The DNA of the CDR3 is TGTGCCAGCAGTTTTCGGGAGGGGGATGAGCAGTTCTTC. It is translated as CASSFREGDEQFF. The rearrangement links TRBV27 to TRBJ2-1, with 8 bases that match TRBD2. Germline values: CDR1 MNHEY, CDR2 SMNVEV (reference sequence). The CDR3 runs to 13 residues. Losses at the gene ends were 3 bases for V and 8 bases for J; bases not matched to a gene: 3.

The gene calls are TRBV7-9 and TRBJ1-3; D is unclear. V lost 4 bases, J lost 4 bases, and 11 bases lay in between. CDR3 size: 14 residues. CDR1 is SEHNR and CDR2 is FQNEAQ in the germline V gene (reference sequence). The CDR3 is CASSSGLAGNTIYF. CDR3 nucleotide sequence: TGTGCCAGCAGCTCAGGACTTGCAGGAAACACCATATATTTT.

V is TRBV11-3 and J is TRBJ1-2; D ambiguous. V was trimmed by 6 bases and J by 4 bases, leaving 21 bases between them. Per germline, CDR1 SGHNT and CDR2 YENEEA. The CDR3 sequence is 16 residues long. The CDR3 DNA sequence: TGTGCCAGCAGTCATACTGGAGAGTCGTCCATCTATGGCTACACCTTC. This codes for CASSHTGESSIYGYTF.

The chain employs TRBV5-4 and TRBJ2-2, with D possibly matching TRBD1 (5 bases). Germline CDR1 is SGHNT and CDR2 is YYREEE (reference sequence). The CDR3 runs 16 residues. Trimming shortened V by 4 bases and J by 2 bases, and 15 bases separated the two germline ends. The CDR3 bases are TGTGCCAGCAGCGAACTCCAGGGTTTAAACACCGGGGAGCTGTTTTTT. It yields the protein CASSELQGLNTGELFF.

The chain employs TRBV19 and TRBJ2-1, with 7 bases identical to TRBD1. This CDR3 has 16 residues. Trimming took 4 bases from V and 6 from J; bases not matched to a gene: 12. Looked up from germline, CDR1 is LNHDA and CDR2 is SQIVND (reference sequence). The CDR3 spells CASSTRQGSGVNEQFF. The CDR3 DNA is TGTGCCAGTAGTACCCGACAGGGATCCGGTGTCAATGAGCAGTTCTTC.

The chain links TRBV30 to TRBJ2-1, with 7 bases lining up with TRBD2. This CDR3 spans 15 amino acids. The V gene end was trimmed by 2 bases and the J gene end by 6 bases; junction bases not matched to a gene: 10. Germline values: CDR1 GTSNPN, CDR2 SVGIG (reference sequence). This CDR3 reads CAWSNRAGLPNEQFF. The CDR3 DNA follows: TGTGCCTGGAGTAATCGAGCGGGACTTCCCAATGAGCAGTTCTTC.